The T cell receptor (beta chain) described here comes from a study of blood T cell repertoires in COVID-19. The CDR3 has 14 amino acids. Germline-derived CDR1 and CDR2 are SGHTA and FQGNSA. Unmatched junction bases numbered 7, after V lost 2 bases and J lost 7 bases. This clone was counted once. Per the authors' pipeline: Amplification of reference gene primers was used by the study to estimate nucleated cell counts. Sequencing used immunoSEQ multiplex PCR; TCRdb keeps in-frame clones, though not all of them. From that table come the V and J calls and clone size; the DNA was used to work out D and trimming. The repertoire holds about 170,000 clones, around four fifths seen once, with roughly 20% in the top ten.

This receptor was taken from a woman older than 75 with acute or convalescent COVID-19. Sequenced sample: peripheral blood. The V call is TRBV7-2, the J call TRBJ2-7; 8 positions agree with TRBD2. This CDR3 is CASSLPGGPGEQYF. CDR3 in DNA: TGTGCCAGCAGCTTACCGGGAGGGCCGGGTGAGCAGTACTTC.